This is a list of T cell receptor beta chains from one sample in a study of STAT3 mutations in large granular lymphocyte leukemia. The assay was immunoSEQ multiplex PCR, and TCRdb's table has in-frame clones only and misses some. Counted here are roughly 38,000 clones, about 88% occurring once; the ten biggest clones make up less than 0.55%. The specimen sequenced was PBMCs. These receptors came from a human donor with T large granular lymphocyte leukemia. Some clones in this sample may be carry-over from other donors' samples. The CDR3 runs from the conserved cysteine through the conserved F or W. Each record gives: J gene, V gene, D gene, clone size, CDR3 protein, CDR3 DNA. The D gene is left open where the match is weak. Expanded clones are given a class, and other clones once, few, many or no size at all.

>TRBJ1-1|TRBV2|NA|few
CASRVGRNTEAFF
TGTGCCAGCAGGGTCGGGAGGAACACTGAAGCTTTCTTT
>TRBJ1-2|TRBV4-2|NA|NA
CASSQEGQEIYGYTF
TGTGCCAGCAGCCAAGAAGGCCAGGAGATCTATGGCTACACCTTC
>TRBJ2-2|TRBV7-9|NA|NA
CASSPRTTGELFF
TGTGCCAGCAGCCCACGGACCACCGGGGAGCTGTTTTTT
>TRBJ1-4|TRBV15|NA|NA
CATSRQTRDLEKLFF
TGTGCCACCAGCAGACAAACGAGGGACCTGGAAAAACTGTTTTTT
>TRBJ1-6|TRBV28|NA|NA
CASSLIPGLLHF
TGTGCCAGCAGTTTGATACCGGGCCTTCTCCACTTT
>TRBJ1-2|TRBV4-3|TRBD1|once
CASSSIGGQGLNYGYTF
TGCGCCAGCAGCTCCATCGGGGGACAGGGCTTAAACTATGGCTACACCTTC
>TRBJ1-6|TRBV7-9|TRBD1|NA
CASRGTGVNSPLHF
TGTGCCAGCAGGGGGACAGGGGTTAATTCACCCCTCCACTTT
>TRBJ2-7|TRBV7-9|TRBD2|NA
CASSKTSGGSNEQYF
TGTGCCAGCAGCAAGACTAGCGGGGGGTCCAACGAGCAGTACTTC
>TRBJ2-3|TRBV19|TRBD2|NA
CASSISSGGAFADTQYF
TGTGCCAGTAGTATCTCTAGCGGGGGGGCCTTCGCAGATACGCAGTATTTT
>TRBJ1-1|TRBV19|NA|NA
CASSKTIPSNTEAFF
TGTGCCAGTAGTAAAACCATCCCCTCGAACACTGAAGCTTTCTTT
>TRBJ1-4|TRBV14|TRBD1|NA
CASSPMQGGDNEKLFF
TGTGCCAGCAGCCCTATGCAGGGGGGTGATAATGAAAAACTGTTTTTT
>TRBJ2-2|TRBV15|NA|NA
CATSRGGTTPRELFF
TGTGCCACCAGCAGAGGGGGTACAACTCCGCGGGAGCTGTTTTTT
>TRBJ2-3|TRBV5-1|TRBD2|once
CASSLGVSGDADTQYF
TGCGCCAGCAGCTTGGGGGTTAGCGGGGATGCAGATACGCAGTATTTT
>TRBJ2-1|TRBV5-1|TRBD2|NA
CASSFAAGLGYNEQFF
TGCGCCAGCAGCTTCGCCGCGGGACTAGGATACAATGAGCAGTTCTTC
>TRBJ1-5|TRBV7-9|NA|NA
CASSLVEQPQHF
TGTGCCAGCAGCTTAGTCGAACAGCCCCAGCATTTT
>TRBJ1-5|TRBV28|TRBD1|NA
CAIRDSGAPSNQPQHF
TGTGCCATCAGGGACAGCGGTGCTCCTAGCAATCAGCCCCAGCATTTT
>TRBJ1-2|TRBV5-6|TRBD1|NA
CASSLDTGGIYGYTF
TGTGCCAGCAGCTTGGATACAGGGGGGATCTATGGCTACACCTTC
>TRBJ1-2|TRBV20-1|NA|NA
CSAAQGTF
TGCAGTGCAGCACAGGGCACCTTC
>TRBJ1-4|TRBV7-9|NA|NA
CASSPRTEGVKKLFF
TGTGCCAGCAGCCCACGGACAGAAGGGGTGAAGAAACTGTTTTTT
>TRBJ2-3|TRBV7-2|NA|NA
CASSSRVAATDTQYF
TGTGCCAGCAGCTCGAGAGTTGCAGCTACAGATACGCAGTATTTT
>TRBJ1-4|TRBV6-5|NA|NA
CASSYPEGQPNEKLFF
TGTGCCAGCAGTTACCCGGAAGGGCAGCCTAATGAAAAACTGTTTTTT
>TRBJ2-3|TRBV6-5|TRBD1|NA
CASSSGQGAHADTQYF
TGTGCCAGCAGTTCCGGCCAGGGGGCACACGCAGATACGCAGTATTTT
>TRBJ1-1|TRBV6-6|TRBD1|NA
CASVPGTENTEAFF
TGTGCCAGCGTCCCGGGGACAGAGAACACTGAAGCTTTCTTT
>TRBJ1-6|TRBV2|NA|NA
CASSPGPKGRALHF
TGTGCCAGCTCCCCGGGACCCAAGGGAAGAGCCCTCCACTTT
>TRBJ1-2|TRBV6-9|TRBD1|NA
CASSSNPGTANYGYTF
TGTGCCAGCAGTTCCAACCCCGGGACAGCTAACTATGGCTACACCTTC
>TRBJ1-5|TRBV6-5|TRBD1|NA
CASSQDRGDQPQHF
TGTGCCAGCAGTCAAGACAGGGGGGATCAGCCCCAGCATTTT
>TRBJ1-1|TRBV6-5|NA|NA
CASVGARTEAFF
TGTGCCAGCGTGGGGGCGAGGACTGAAGCTTTCTTT
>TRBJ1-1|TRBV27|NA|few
CASSLGWNTEAFF
TGTGCCAGCAGTTTAGGGTGGAACACTGAAGCTTTCTTT
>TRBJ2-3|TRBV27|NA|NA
CASSFYDSTDTQYF
TGTGCCAGCAGTTTCTACGACAGCACAGATACGCAGTATTTT
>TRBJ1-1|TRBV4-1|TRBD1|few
CASSQDRGPEAFF
TGCGCCAGCAGCCAAGACAGGGGGCCTGAAGCTTTCTTT
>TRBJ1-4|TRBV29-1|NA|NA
CSVPVEGGKLFF
TGCAGCGTTCCAGTGGAGGGGGGAAAACTGTTTTTT
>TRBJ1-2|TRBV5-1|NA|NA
CASSLDQTYGYTF
TGCGCCAGCAGCTTGGATCAGACTTATGGCTACACCTTC
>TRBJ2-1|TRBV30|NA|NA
CAWSPVPTRPDSYNEQFF
TGTGCCTGGAGTCCCGTCCCTACTAGGCCCGACTCCTACAATGAGCAGTTCTTC
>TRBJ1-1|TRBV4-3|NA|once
CASSQEGWNTEAFF
TGCGCCAGCAGCCAAGAGGGGTGGAACACTGAAGCTTTCTTT
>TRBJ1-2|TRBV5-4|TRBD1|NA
CASSLGWTGVVWAF
TGTGCCAGCAGCTTGGGTTGGACAGGGGTAGTTTGGGCCTTC
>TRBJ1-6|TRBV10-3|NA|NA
CAITGTANSPLHF
TGTGCCATCACTGGGACGGCAAATTCACCCCTCCACTTT
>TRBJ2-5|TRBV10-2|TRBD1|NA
CATLQGSETQYF
TGCGCCACCTTACAGGGGTCCGAGACCCAGTACTTC
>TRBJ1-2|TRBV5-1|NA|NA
CASRSWGDIVNYGYTF
TGCGCCAGCAGATCCTGGGGGGACATAGTCAACTATGGCTACACCTTC
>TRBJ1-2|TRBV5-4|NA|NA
CASSPTRDYGYTF
TGTGCCAGCAGCCCAACACGAGACTATGGCTACACCTTC
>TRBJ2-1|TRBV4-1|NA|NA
CASSLLQGPTYNEQFF
TGCGCCAGCAGCCTACTACAGGGACCGACCTACAATGAGCAGTTCTTC
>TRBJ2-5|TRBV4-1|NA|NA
CASSQIQGLQETQYF
TGCGCCAGCAGCCAAATACAGGGATTACAAGAGACCCAGTACTTC
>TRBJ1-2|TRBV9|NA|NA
CASRDTSNYGYTF
TGTGCCAGCAGGGACACTTCCAACTATGGCTACACCTTC
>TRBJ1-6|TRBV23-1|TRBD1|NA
CASSQWDSYNSPLHF
TGCGCCAGCAGTCAATGGGACAGTTATAATTCACCCCTCCACTTT
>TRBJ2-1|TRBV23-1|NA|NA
CASSQGPFTGRDNEQFF
TGCGCCAGCAGTCAAGGCCCTTTTACAGGGAGGGACAATGAGCAGTTCTTC
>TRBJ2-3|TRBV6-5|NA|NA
CASSYSNPADTQYF
TGTGCCAGCAGTTACTCTAACCCGGCCGATACGCAGTATTTT
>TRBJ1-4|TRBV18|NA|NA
CASSYNRPTNEKLFF
TGTGCCAGCTCGTACAACAGGCCAACTAATGAAAAACTGTTTTTT
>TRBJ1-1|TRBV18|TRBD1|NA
CASSLGTGNTEAFF
TGTGCCAGCTCACTAGGGACAGGGAACACTGAAGCTTTCTTT
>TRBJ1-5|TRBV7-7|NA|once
CASSSKQGLGAQHF
TGTGCCAGCAGTTCAAAACAGGGTTTAGGGGCCCAGCATTTT
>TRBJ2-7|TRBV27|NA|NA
CASSLSPLPHYEQYF
TGTGCCAGCAGTTTATCGCCCCTACCTCATTACGAGCAGTACTTC
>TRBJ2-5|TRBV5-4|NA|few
CASSFQGLGTQYF
TGTGCCAGCAGCTTCCAGGGGTTGGGGACCCAGTACTTC
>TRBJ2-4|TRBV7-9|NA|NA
CASSSYGAQGSKNIQYF
TGTGCCAGCAGCTCCTACGGGGCCCAGGGGTCCAAAAACATTCAGTACTTC